Sequencing of this T cell receptor beta chain was carried out in a study of T cell responses to AZD1222 COVID-19 vaccine. Sequencing used immunoSEQ multiplex PCR; TCRdb keeps in-frame clones, though not all of them. The sample records 150,000 to 200,000 clones, around 94% being singletons. The TCR comes from an adult in good health. The sample was peripheral blood, taken on day 0 of AZD1222 vaccination.

The CDR3 DNA reads as TGCGCCAGCAGCCCCCCACTCAGGGGGCTTTGCGGCTACACCTTC. It specifies CASSPPLRGLCGYTF. The gene calls are TRBV4-3 and TRBJ1-2, with 8 bases lining up with TRBD1. Germline CDR1 is LGHNA and CDR2 is YSLEER. After removal of 4 bases from V and 8 bases from J, the junction contained 12 bases not matched to a gene. This CDR3 has 15 residues.